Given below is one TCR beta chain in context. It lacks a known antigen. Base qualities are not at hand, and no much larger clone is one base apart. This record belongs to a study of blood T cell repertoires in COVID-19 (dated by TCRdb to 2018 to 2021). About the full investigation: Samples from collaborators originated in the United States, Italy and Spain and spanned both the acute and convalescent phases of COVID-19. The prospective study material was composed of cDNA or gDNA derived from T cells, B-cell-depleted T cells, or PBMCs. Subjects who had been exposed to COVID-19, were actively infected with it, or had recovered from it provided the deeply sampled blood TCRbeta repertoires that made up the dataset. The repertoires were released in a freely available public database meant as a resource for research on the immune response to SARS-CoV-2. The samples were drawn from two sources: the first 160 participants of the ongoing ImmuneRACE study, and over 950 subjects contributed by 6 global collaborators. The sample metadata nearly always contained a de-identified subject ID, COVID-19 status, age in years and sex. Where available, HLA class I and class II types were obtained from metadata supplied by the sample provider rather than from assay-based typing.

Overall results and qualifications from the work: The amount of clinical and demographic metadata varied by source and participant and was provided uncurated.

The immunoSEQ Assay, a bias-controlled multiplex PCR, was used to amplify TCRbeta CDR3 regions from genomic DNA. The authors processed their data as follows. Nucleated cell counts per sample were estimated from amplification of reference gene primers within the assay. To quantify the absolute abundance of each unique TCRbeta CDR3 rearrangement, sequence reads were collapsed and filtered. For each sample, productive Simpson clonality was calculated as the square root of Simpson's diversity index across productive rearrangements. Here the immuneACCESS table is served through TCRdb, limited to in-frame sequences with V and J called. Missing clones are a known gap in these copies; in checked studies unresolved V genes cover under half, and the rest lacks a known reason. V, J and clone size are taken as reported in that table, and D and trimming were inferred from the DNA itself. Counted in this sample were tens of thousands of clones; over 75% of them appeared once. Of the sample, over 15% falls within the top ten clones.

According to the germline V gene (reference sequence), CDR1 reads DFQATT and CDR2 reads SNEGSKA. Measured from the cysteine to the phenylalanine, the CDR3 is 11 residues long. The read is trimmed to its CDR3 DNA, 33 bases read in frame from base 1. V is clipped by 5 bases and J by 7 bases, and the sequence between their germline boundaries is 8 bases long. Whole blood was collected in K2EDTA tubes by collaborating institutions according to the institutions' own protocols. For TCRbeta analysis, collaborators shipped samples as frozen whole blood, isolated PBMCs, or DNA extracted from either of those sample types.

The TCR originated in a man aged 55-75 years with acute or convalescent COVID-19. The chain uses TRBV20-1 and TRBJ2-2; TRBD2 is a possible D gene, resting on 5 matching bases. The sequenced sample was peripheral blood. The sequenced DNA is TGCAGTGCTGAAGGAGGCGGGGAGCTGTTTTTT. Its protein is CSAEGGGELFF.